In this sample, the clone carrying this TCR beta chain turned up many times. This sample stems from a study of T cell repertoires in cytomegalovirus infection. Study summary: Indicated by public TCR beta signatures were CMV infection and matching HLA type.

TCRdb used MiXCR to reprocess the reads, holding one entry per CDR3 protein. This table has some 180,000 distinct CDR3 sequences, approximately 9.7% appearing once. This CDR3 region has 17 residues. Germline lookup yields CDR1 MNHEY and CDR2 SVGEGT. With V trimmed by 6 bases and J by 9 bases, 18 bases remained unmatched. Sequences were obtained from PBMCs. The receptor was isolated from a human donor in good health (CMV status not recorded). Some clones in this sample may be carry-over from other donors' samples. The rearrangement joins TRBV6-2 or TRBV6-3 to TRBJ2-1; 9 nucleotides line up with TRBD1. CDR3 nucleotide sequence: TGTGCCAGCAGCAGCTGGGGGACCGGGACAGGGAAGTTTGAGCAGTTCTTC. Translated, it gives CASSSWGTGTGKFEQFF.